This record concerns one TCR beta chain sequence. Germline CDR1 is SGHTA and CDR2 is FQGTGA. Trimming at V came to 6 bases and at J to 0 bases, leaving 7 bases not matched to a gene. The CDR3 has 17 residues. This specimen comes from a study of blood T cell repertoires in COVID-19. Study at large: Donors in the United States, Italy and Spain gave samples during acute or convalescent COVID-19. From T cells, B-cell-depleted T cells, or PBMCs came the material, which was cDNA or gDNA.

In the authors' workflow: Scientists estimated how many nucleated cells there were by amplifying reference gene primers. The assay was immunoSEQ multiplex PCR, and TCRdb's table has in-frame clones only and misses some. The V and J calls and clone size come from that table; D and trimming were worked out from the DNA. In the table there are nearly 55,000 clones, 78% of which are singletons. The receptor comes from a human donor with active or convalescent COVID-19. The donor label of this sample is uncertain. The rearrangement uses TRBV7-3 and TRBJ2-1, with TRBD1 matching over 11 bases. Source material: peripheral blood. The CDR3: CASSSGQGAASYNEQFF. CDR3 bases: TGTGCCAGCAGTTCTGGACAGGGGGCGGCCTCCTACAATGAGCAGTTCTTC.